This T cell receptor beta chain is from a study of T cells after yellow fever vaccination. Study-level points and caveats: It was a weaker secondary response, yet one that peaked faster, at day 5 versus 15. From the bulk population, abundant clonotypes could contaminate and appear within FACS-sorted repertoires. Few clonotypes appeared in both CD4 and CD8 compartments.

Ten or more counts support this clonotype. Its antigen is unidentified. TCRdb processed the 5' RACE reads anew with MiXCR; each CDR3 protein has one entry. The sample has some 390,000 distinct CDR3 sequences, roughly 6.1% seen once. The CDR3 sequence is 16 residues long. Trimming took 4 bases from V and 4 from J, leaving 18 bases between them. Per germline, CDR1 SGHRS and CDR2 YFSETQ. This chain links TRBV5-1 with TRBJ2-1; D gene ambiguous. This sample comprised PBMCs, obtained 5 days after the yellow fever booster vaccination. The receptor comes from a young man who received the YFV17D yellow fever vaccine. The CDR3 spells CASSPLNGPGYNEQFF. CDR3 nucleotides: TGCGCCAGCAGCCCTCTAAATGGACCAGGATACAATGAGCAGTTCTTC.